Listed below are T cell receptor beta chains from one sample, sequenced in a study of cytomegalovirus exposure and HLA in healthy donors. Profiled with immunoSEQ multiplex PCR; TCRdb holds only in-frame clones, not every one. The sample shows 120,000 to 150,000 clones, 70% to 80% of them seen only once. Sequenced: PBMCs. These receptors all come from a male donor in good health and CMV-seronegative. Each CDR3 is given with its conserved first and last residue. The D gene is left open where the match is weak. Clone size is given for some rows only: seen once, a few or many times, or a class if the clone is expanded.

D gene	clone size	V gene	J gene	CDR3 DNA	CDR3 protein
.	.	TRBV19	TRBJ2-2	TGTGCCAGTAGTCCGGGGGAGCTGTTTTTT	CASSPGELFF
TRBD1	.	TRBV5-1	TRBJ1-2	TGCGCCAGCAGCCCTCGGACAGGGAGTGAAGGTAACTATGGCTACACCTTC	CASSPRTGSEGNYGYTF
.	few	TRBV7-9	TRBJ1-5	TGTGCCAGCAGCTTACAGGGGCCGCCGGGTATGAGCAATCAGCCCCAGCATTTT	CASSLQGPPGMSNQPQHF
TRBD2	.	TRBV11-1	TRBJ2-2	TGTGCCAGCAGCTTGCTGGGACTAGCGGGGGACGGGGAGCTGTTTTTT	CASSLLGLAGDGELFF
.	once	TRBV5-1	TRBJ2-3	TGCGCCAGCAGCATGGGGCAAGGGGTAGATACGCAGTATTTT	CASSMGQGVDTQYF
.	.	TRBV25-1	TRBJ1-4	TGTGCCAGCAGTGACTCGGTTCTTCAAAATGAAAAACTGTTTTTT	CASSDSVLQNEKLFF
.	.	TRBV10-3	TRBJ2-3	TGTGCCAGCTATGGCGGCTCCACAGATACGCAGTATTTT	CASYGGSTDTQYF
.	.	TRBV4-2	TRBJ2-5	TGTGCCAGCAGCCAAGATCTGGTAGCCTCGGGGACCCAGTACTTC	CASSQDLVASGTQYF
TRBD1	.	TRBV2	TRBJ1-2	TGTGCCAGCGTAGGACAGGGACCATTCACCTACGGCTACACCTTC	CASVGQGPFTYGYTF
.	.	TRBV2	TRBJ2-7	TGTGCCAGCAGTGCGAGGTCCTTCAGCGAGCAGTACTTC	CASSARSFSEQYF
TRBD2	.	TRBV10-3	TRBJ2-5	TGTGCCATCAGTGAGTCGCGGGGGGCCGAAGAGACCCAGTACTTC	CAISESRGAEETQYF
TRBD2	.	TRBV6-1	TRBJ2-5	TGTGCCAGCAGTGAGTCGGGGGGGGACGGGACCCAGTACTTC	CASSESGGDGTQYF
.	once	TRBV19	TRBJ1-5	TGTGCCAGTAGTAAGGACACCAATCAGCCCCAGCATTTT	CASSKDTNQPQHF
.	.	TRBV2	TRBJ1-3	TGTGCCAGCAGTGCGGATGGGCTCTCTGGAAACACCATATATTTT	CASSADGLSGNTIYF
TRBD2	.	TRBV7-3	TRBJ2-3	TGTGCCAGCAGCTTAACGGGGGATAGCGGGGCCAGCACAGATACGCAGTATTTT	CASSLTGDSGASTDTQYF
.	.	TRBV5-5	TRBJ1-2	TGTGCCAGCAGCCATTTGACAGTGGTAGGAGATGGCTACACCTTC	CASSHLTVVGDGYTF
TRBD1	once	TRBV5-6	TRBJ2-7	TGTGCCAGCAGCCCCGGGACAGCCAGGACCGAGCAGTACTTC	CASSPGTARTEQYF
TRBD1	.	TRBV28	TRBJ2-7	TGTGCCAGCAGTTTTCTGGGACAGATTGTCCACGAGCAGTACTTC	CASSFLGQIVHEQYF
.	.	TRBV6-5	TRBJ2-5	TGTGCCAGCAGTTACTCGAGCGGCAGGGGCCAAGAGACCCAGTACTTC	CASSYSSGRGQETQYF
.	.	TRBV10-3	TRBJ2-1	TGTGCCATCAGTGAGTCGGCGGGAAATGAGCAGTTCTTC	CAISESAGNEQFF
.	.	TRBV9	TRBJ1-3	TGTGCCAGCAGCGTAACAGCGGCGGGCCGGGGAAACACCATATATTTT	CASSVTAAGRGNTIYF
.	.	TRBV2	TRBJ1-3	TGTGCCAGCAGTTTGACAGTCTCTGGAGACACCATATATTTT	CASSLTVSGDTIYF
TRBD1	few	TRBV6-6	TRBJ1-6	TGTGCCAGCAGCCGGGACAGGGGTAATTCACCCCTCCACTTT	CASSRDRGNSPLHF
.	.	TRBV28	TRBJ1-1	TGTGCCAGCAGATCCCCCCAGCGAGGTGAAGCTTTCTTT	CASRSPQRGEAFF
.	.	TRBV6-5	TRBJ1-4	TGTGCCAGCAGCGGGCGGGGAAATGAAAAACTGTTTTTT	CASSGRGNEKLFF
.	.	TRBV28	TRBJ2-7	TGTGCCAGCAGTTTAGACGTATCGGGCTACGAGCAGTACTTC	CASSLDVSGYEQYF
.	.	TRBV5-3	TRBJ1-1	TGTGCCAGAAGCTTCTTTCAGGCTGAAAACACTGAAGCTTTCTTT	CARSFFQAENTEAFF
.	once	TRBV18	TRBJ1-2	TGTGCCAGCTCACAGAACAGGCCACCTGGAGGCTACACCTTC	CASSQNRPPGGYTF
TRBD1	.	TRBV6-5	TRBJ1-1	TGTGCCAGCAGCTTTTTGGGGACAGGGTATAGGGCTTTCTTT	CASSFLGTGYRAFF
.	.	TRBV4-2	TRBJ1-4	TGTGCCAGCAGCCAAGATTCCCCCCTTTCAACTAATGAAAAACTGTTTTTT	CASSQDSPLSTNEKLFF
.	once	TRBV6-5	TRBJ1-1	TGTGCCAGCAGCTCAGGGGCGCGGGACACTGAAGCTTTCTTT	CASSSGARDTEAFF
.	few	TRBV2	TRBJ2-3	TGTGCCAGCAGTGAAAATAGCGCGCTAGATACGCAGTATTTT	CASSENSALDTQYF
.	.	TRBV18	TRBJ1-4	TGTGCCAGCTCGGGGACAAGGGACGAAAAACTGTTTTTT	CASSGTRDEKLFF
.	.	TRBV11-1	TRBJ2-1	TGTGCCAGCAGCGCGGACAGCACGAATGAGCAGTTCTTC	CASSADSTNEQFF
TRBD1	.	TRBV7-3	TRBJ1-1	TGTGCCAGCCGGAAGCAGGGGGACACTGAAGCTTTCTTT	CASRKQGDTEAFF
TRBD2	once	TRBV29-1	TRBJ2-5	TGCAGCGGTGGGGGAGGGGAAGAGACCCAGTACTTC	CSGGGGEETQYF
TRBD1	once	TRBV6-1	TRBJ1-2	TGTGCCAGCAGCTCCTCCGGACAGGTCGTTGGCTACACCTTC	CASSSSGQVVGYTF
.	once	TRBV21-1	TRBJ1-5	TGTGCCAGCACTCCCATAGGGGGCAATCAGCCCCAGCATTTT	CASTPIGGNQPQHF
.	.	TRBV11-2	TRBJ1-1	TGTGCCAGCAGCTTAAGTTGGGCATCGATGAACACTGAAGCTTTCTTT	CASSLSWASMNTEAFF
TRBD2	.	TRBV11-2	TRBJ2-1	TGTGCCAGCAGCTTAACTAGCGGGGACTCCTACAATGAGCAGTTCTTC	CASSLTSGDSYNEQFF
.	.	TRBV5-4	TRBJ2-1	TGTGCCAGCAGCTTGGTTGCCGGTTCAATCGATGAGCAGTTCTTC	CASSLVAGSIDEQFF
TRBD2	.	TRBV7-2	TRBJ2-4	TGTGCCAGCAGCAGGCGGGGGAGGTTGGACATTCAGTACTTC	CASSRRGRLDIQYF
TRBD2	once	TRBV10-3	TRBJ2-1	TGTGCCATCAAAGGGACTAGCGGGGGGAAATACAATGAGCAGTTCTTC	CAIKGTSGGKYNEQFF
TRBD2	.	TRBV7-2	TRBJ2-7	TGTGCCAGCAGCCTAGGGCTAGCGGGGGGTGAGAACGAGCAGTACTTC	CASSLGLAGGENEQYF
TRBD1	few	TRBV28	TRBJ2-1	TGTGCCAGCAGAGGGGCCGGGACAGGGCACTTTTACAATGAGCAGTTCTTC	CASRGAGTGHFYNEQFF
TRBD1	.	TRBV30	TRBJ1-2	TGTGCCTGGAGTCGGGACAGAGCTAACTATGGCTACACCTTC	CAWSRDRANYGYTF
.	.	TRBV27	TRBJ2-3	TGTGCCAGCAGTTTTGGGAGCTTGGTTAGCACAGATACGCAGTATTTT	CASSFGSLVSTDTQYF
TRBD2	.	TRBV30	TRBJ2-7	TGTGCCTGGACTAGCGGGGTCTCCTACGAGCAGTACTTC	CAWTSGVSYEQYF
TRBD1	few	TRBV14	TRBJ2-2	TGTGCCAGCAGACAATACGGACAGGGAAGTGGGGAGCTGTTTTTT	CASRQYGQGSGELFF
TRBD1	few	TRBV2	TRBJ1-3	TGTGCCAGCAGGAACAGGGGCACTGGAAACACCATATATTTT	CASRNRGTGNTIYF
TRBD1	.	TRBV2	TRBJ1-5	TGTGCCAGCACGAGACAGGGGTATAATCAGCCCCAGCATTTT	CASTRQGYNQPQHF
.	.	TRBV11-2	TRBJ1-5	TGTGCCAGCAGCTTGAGCCTTAATCAGCCCCAGCATTTT	CASSLSLNQPQHF
.	few	TRBV9	TRBJ1-2	TGTGCCAGCAGCCCCTTACGGGGTGGCGTCAGCTATGGCTACACCTTC	CASSPLRGGVSYGYTF
.	.	TRBV7-2	TRBJ1-6	TGTGCCAGCAGCTCGGATGGGGACTGGTTTTCACCCCTCCACTTT	CASSSDGDWFSPLHF
.	.	TRBV14	TRBJ1-2	TGTGCCAGCAGCCAAGCGGGGATCCATGGCTACACCTTC	CASSQAGIHGYTF
.	few	TRBV5-4	TRBJ1-1	TGTGCCAGCAGCGTAGATATGAACACTGAAGCTTTCTTT	CASSVDMNTEAFF
.	.	TRBV27	TRBJ1-2	TGTGCCAGCAGTTTCGACAACATCGACGCCACCTTC	CASSFDNIDATF
.	.	TRBV18	TRBJ2-3	TGTGCCAGCTCACCTGAGCAGGGAAGGACAGATACGCAGTATTTT	CASSPEQGRTDTQYF
.	.	TRBV19	TRBJ2-1	TGTGCCACTCGCCGGGACTCTGGAAAGGAGCAGTTCTTC	CATRRDSGKEQFF
.	.	TRBV14	TRBJ2-7	TGTGCCAGCAGCCTGTCAGGGGTCCTCTACTACGAGCAGTACTTC	CASSLSGVLYYEQYF